Each of the 13 T cell receptor beta chains below was sequenced from the same sample in a study of T cells in localized non-small cell lung cancer. Using immunoSEQ multiplex PCR, the repertoire was profiled, and TCRdb retains in-frame clones only, with some absent. This table holds some 30,000 clones, approximately 90% found once. The starting material was peripheral blood, obtained before any cancer treatment. These receptors were collected from a male donor at least 60 years old with stage III lung adenocarcinoma.

The CDR3 sequence: CASRTGTGYNSPLHF. Written as DNA, the CDR3 is TGTGCCAGCAGGACCGGGACAGGATATAATTCACCCCTCCACTTT. The J gene is TRBJ1-6, the V gene TRBV11-2, with 8 bases that match TRBD1. From germline, CDR1 is SGHAT and CDR2 FQNNGV. This CDR3 contains 15 residues. Unmatched junction bases numbered 5, after V lost 6 bases and J lost 4 bases. The variable domain in full, completed from reference TRBV11-2 and TRBJ1-6, reads EAGVAQSPRYKIIEKRQSVAFWCNPISGHATLYWYQQILGQGPKLLIQFQNNGVVDDSQLPKDRFSAERLKGVDSTLKIQPAKLEDSAVYLCASRTGTGYNSPLHFGNGTRLTVT.

This clone came up a few times. The rearrangement links TRBV29-1 to TRBJ2-3; tentative D call: TRBD1 (7 bases). There are 15 residues in the CDR3. The V end was cut by 7 bases, the J end by 0 bases, with 17 bases between. Germline CDR1 SQVTM, CDR2 ANQGSEA. CDR3 DNA: TGCAGCGGGACCAGGGGGGTGTTGAGCACAGATACGCAGTATTTT. This encodes CSGTRGVLSTDTQYF.

This sequence joins TRBV19 and TRBJ1-2, with D unresolved. The germline V gene has CDR1 LNHDA and CDR2 SQIVND (reference sequence). V lost 1 base, J lost 7 bases, and 13 bases lay in between. The CDR3 covers 14 residues. The CDR3 loop is CASSIAVQPGGYTF. As DNA, the CDR3 is TGTGCCAGTAGTATAGCGGTACAGCCGGGTGGCTACACCTTC.

The rearrangement links TRBV6-6 to TRBJ1-5; weak D call: TRBD1 (5 bases). With 5 bases removed from V and 7 bases from J, the gap between germline ends came to 12 bases. CDR1 MNHNY and CDR2 SVGAGI come from the germline V gene (reference sequence). The CDR3 runs to 13 residues. CDR3 sequence (DNA): TGTGCCAGCAGTGACCTCAACAGGCAGCCCCAGCATTTT. Residues: CASSDLNRQPQHF.

The V and J genes are TRBV28 and TRBJ1-1; 10 bases align to TRBD1. This CDR3 has 16 residues. V was pared by 6 bases and J by 1 base, with 8 bases of the junction left unmatched. The germline V gene encodes CDR1 MDHEN and CDR2 SYDVKM. Written as DNA, the CDR3 is TGTGCCAGCAGACCGCCGGGACAGGGGAAGAACACTGAAGCTTTCTTT. This codes for CASRPPGQGKNTEAFF.

The V call is TRBV18, the J call TRBJ1-4; perhaps TRBD1 as D (5 bases). The V gene lost 6 bases and the J gene lost 5 bases, with 16 bases spanning the gap. There are 15 residues in the CDR3. Looked up from germline, CDR1 is KGHSH and CDR2 is LQKENI. CDR3 residues: CASSLNGASNEKLFF. CDR3 coding DNA: TGTGCCAGCTCCCTCAATGGGGCGTCAAATGAAAAACTGTTTTTT.

V and J are TRBV6-4 and TRBJ1-5; D call uncertain. There are 13 residues in the CDR3. Trimming removed 4 bases at V and 7 bases at J, with 11 bases between. CDR1 and CDR2 (germline): MRHNA, SNTAGT. CDR3 protein: CASSAEGGQPQHF. CDR3 nucleotides: TGTGCCAGCAGTGCCGAAGGAGGGCAGCCCCAGCATTTT.

V gene TRBV29-1 combines with J gene TRBJ1-2; tentative D call: TRBD1 (5 bases). Germline-derived CDR1 and CDR2 are SQVTM and ANQGSEA. This CDR3 has 10 residues. Trimming removed 4 bases from V and 6 bases from J, with 6 bases in between. The CDR3 protein is CSVGGNGYTF. The DNA for the CDR3 is TGCAGCGTTGGGGGGAATGGCTACACCTTC.

The gene calls are TRBV5-1 and TRBJ2-1; 10 nucleotides agree with TRBD2. The J segment lost 2 bases and the V segment lost 2 bases, leaving 1 base of the junction unmatched. This CDR3 is built from 15 residues. Germline CDR1 and CDR2: SGHRS and YFSETQ. CDR3 DNA sequence: TGCGCCAGCAGCTTACTAGCGGGACCCTACAATGAGCAGTTCTTC. The encoded protein is CASSLLAGPYNEQFF.

V usage is TRBV11-2 and J usage is TRBJ2-1; TRBD2 aligns across 7 bases. Germline lookup yields CDR1 SGHAT and CDR2 FQNNGV. V shed 5 bases, J shed 6 bases, and the junction held 7 bases outside the gene matches. This CDR3 contains 14 residues. The CDR3 spells CASSRGGSGNEQFF. The CDR3 bases are TGTGCCAGCAGCCGCGGGGGTAGCGGCAATGAGCAGTTCTTC.

This chain uses TRBV6-5 with TRBJ1-1; possibly TRBD1 for D (5 bases). Germline loops: CDR1 MNHEY, CDR2 SVGAGI. V shed 6 bases and J shed 1 base, with 12 bases lying between them. The length of the CDR3 is 14 residues. The CDR3 region is CASRFDRGNTEAFF. The CDR3 bases are TGTGCCAGCAGATTTGACAGAGGGAACACTGAAGCTTTCTTT.

Only one count was recorded for this clone. The CDR3 region is CASSLHTGSGRYEQYF. The DNA of the CDR3 is TGTGCCAGCAGCCTACACACCGGGAGCGGGAGGTACGAGCAGTACTTC. The chain joins TRBV7-9 to TRBJ2-7; the match to TRBD2 covers 9 bases. The ends lost 5 bases at V and 4 bases at J; junction bases unmatched: 12. Germline V gene data show CDR1 as SEHNR and CDR2 as FQNEAQ (reference sequence). The length of the CDR3 is 16 residues.

This clone was counted once. The rearrangement links TRBV15 to TRBJ2-7; TRBD2 matches at 8 bases. CDR1 LNHNV and CDR2 YYDKDF come from the germline V gene (reference sequence). V dropped 3 bases and J dropped 2; count of bases not matched to a gene: 6. CDR3 length: 15 residues. The chain's CDR3 is CATSRQGTRPYEQYF. In DNA form, the CDR3 reads TGTGCCACCAGCAGGCAGGGGACTAGGCCCTACGAGCAGTACTTC.